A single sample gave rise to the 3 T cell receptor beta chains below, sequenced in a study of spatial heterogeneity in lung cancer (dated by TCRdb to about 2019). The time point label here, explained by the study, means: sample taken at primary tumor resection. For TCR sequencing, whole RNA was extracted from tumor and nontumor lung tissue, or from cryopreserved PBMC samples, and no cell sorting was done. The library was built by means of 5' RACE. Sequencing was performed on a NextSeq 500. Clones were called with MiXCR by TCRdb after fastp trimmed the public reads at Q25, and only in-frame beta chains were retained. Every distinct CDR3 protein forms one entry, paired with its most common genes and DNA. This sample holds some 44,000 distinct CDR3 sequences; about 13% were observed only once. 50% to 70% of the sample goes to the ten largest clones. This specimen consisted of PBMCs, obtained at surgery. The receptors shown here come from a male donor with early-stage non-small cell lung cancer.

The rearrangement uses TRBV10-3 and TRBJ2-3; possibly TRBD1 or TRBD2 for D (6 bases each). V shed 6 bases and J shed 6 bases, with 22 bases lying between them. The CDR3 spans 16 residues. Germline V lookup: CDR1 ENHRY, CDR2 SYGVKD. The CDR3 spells CAIRPLLDTGADTQYF. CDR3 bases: TGTGCCATCAGACCCTTACTAGATACGGGGGCGGATACGCAGTATTTT.

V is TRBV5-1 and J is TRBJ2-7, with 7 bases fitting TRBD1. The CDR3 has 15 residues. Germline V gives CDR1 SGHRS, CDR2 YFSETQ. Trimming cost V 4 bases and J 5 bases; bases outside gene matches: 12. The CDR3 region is CASSTRTGWIDEQYF. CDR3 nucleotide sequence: TGCGCCAGCAGCACTCGGACAGGTTGGATCGACGAGCAGTACTTC.

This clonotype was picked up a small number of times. The CDR3 loop reads CSVRRAEPTTQYF. CDR3 nucleotide sequence: TGCAGCGTCCGAAGGGCAGAACCGACTACGCAGTATTTT. The rearrangement links TRBV29-1 to TRBJ2-3; no clear D. The CDR3 runs to 13 residues. Trimming pared 6 bases from V and 8 bases from J, leaving 18 bases between. Germline CDR1 and CDR2: SQVTM and ANQGSEA.